The rows below give T cell receptor beta chains drawn from one sample of a study of T cells in Graves' hyperthyroidism and ophthalmopathy. TCRdb reprocessed the multiplex PCR reads with MiXCR, giving one entry per CDR3 protein. This sample has hundreds of thousands of distinct CDR3 sequences, with about 20% found just once. Sequencing used blood. These receptors all stem from a man aged 25 to 45 with Graves' ophthalmopathy. The CDR3 runs from the conserved cysteine through the conserved F or W. A D gene is named only where the DNA matches it firmly. Some rows mark clone size as missing; the rest say once, few, many or name a class of expanded clone.

V gene	clone size	J gene	D gene	CDR3 protein	CDR3 DNA
TRBV10-3	NA	TRBJ2-7	TRBD1	CAISESTGVGSYEQYF	TGTGCCATCAGCGAGTCAACAGGGGTGGGCAGCTACGAGCAGTACTTC
TRBV11-2	NA	TRBJ2-3	NA	CASSSTRVGTDTQYF	TGTGCCAGCAGCTCGACCCGTGTTGGCACAGATACGCAGTATTTT
TRBV2	many	TRBJ1-4	NA	CASSEGGGARNEKLFF	TGTGCCAGCAGTGAAGGGGGTGGGGCCAGAAATGAAAAACTGTTTTTT
TRBV7-2	many	TRBJ2-3	NA	CASNRLAGRATQYF	TGTGCCAGCAATCGTCTCGCGGGCAGGGCTACGCAGTATTTT
TRBV5-1	NA	TRBJ2-7	TRBD1	CASSPGGRSYEQYF	TGCGCCAGCAGCCCAGGGGGACGCTCCTACGAGCAGTACTTC
TRBV5-1	many	TRBJ2-6	NA	CASSKKVEYSGANVLTF	TGCGCCAGCAGCAAGAAAGTTGAATACTCTGGGGCCAACGTCCTGACTTTC
TRBV5-8	NA	TRBJ2-5	TRBD1	CASSFGQGSIRETQYF	TGTGCCAGCAGCTTTGGACAGGGATCAATTCGAGAGACCCAGTACTTC
TRBV9	NA	TRBJ2-7	NA	CASSTGTRSYEQYF	TGTGCCAGCAGCACCGGGACTCGCTCCTACGAGCAGTACTTC
TRBV24-1	few	TRBJ2-7	NA	CATSGTDYEQYF	TGTGCCACCAGTGGTACGGACTACGAGCAGTACTTC
TRBV7-8	NA	TRBJ2-7	NA	CASSNRDLAYEQYF	TGTGCCAGCAGCAACCGGGACCTAGCCTACGAGCAGTACTTC
TRBV7-9	NA	TRBJ2-3	TRBD2	CASSSTRPEGLAIDTQYF	TGTGCCAGCAGCTCCACAAGGCCGGAGGGACTAGCCATAGATACGCAGTATTTT
TRBV11-2	NA	TRBJ2-5	TRBD2	CASSLERGGEETQYF	TGTGCCAGCAGCTTAGAGCGGGGGGGCGAAGAGACCCAGTACTTC
TRBV7-9	few	TRBJ1-5	NA	CASSFDGGNQPQHF	TGTGCCAGCAGCTTCGACGGTGGAAATCAGCCCCAGCATTTT
TRBV30	NA	TRBJ2-2	NA	CAWNLGDSTGELFF	TGTGCCTGGAACTTGGGAGATAGCACCGGGGAGCTGTTTTTT
TRBV3-1	few	TRBJ2-7	NA	CASSGGDDSYEQYF	TGTGCCAGCAGTGGCGGGGATGACTCCTACGAGCAGTACTTC
TRBV29-1	NA	TRBJ1-2	NA	CSVRGGNYGYTF	TGCAGCGTTCGGGGAGGGAACTATGGCTACACCTTC
TRBV28	NA	TRBJ2-5	TRBD2	CASSFPGGQETQYF	TGTGCCAGCAGTTTTCCGGGAGGGCAAGAGACCCAGTACTTC
TRBV3-1	many	TRBJ2-5	TRBD2	CASSQLAGEETQYF	TGTGCCAGCAGCCAATTAGCGGGAGAGGAGACCCAGTACTTC
TRBV6-9	NA	TRBJ1-1	NA	CASSLRQSGSLDTEAFF	TGTGCCAGCAGCCTCCGACAGAGCGGCTCCCTTGACACTGAAGCTTTCTTT
TRBV19	NA	TRBJ1-5	TRBD1	CASRRTGVNQPQHF	TGTGCCAGTAGGCGGACAGGGGTCAATCAGCCCCAGCATTTT
TRBV11-3	many	TRBJ2-7	TRBD1	CASSRQGSLLYEQYF	TGTGCCAGCAGCCGACAGGGATCCCTGCTCTACGAGCAGTACTTC
TRBV11-3	few	TRBJ2-7	NA	CASSLDGVNEQYF	TGTGCCAGCAGCTTAGACGGGGTTAACGAGCAGTACTTC
TRBV20-1	NA	TRBJ2-7	TRBD2	CSARLHRSGSYEQYF	TGCAGTGCTAGACTCCACCGTAGCGGGAGTTACGAGCAGTACTTC
TRBV6-2/TRBV6-3	NA	TRBJ2-1	TRBD2	CDSSLTSGSYNEQFF	TGTGACAGCAGTTTGACTAGCGGGAGCTACAATGAGCAGTTCTTC
TRBV27	NA	TRBJ2-1	TRBD2	CASSLSPYSGRGDNEQFF	TGTGCCAGCAGTTTAAGCCCTTACAGCGGGAGAGGTGACAATGAGCAGTTCTTC
TRBV4-1	NA	TRBJ2-2	NA	CASSLLQGRGGELFF	TGCGCCAGCAGCCTACTACAGGGGCGGGGAGGGGAGCTGTTTTTT
TRBV12-3/TRBV12-4	NA	TRBJ1-3	NA	CASSLVEGRGNTIYF	TGTGCCAGCAGCCTGGTCGAGGGTCGCGGAAACACCATATATTTT
TRBV24-1	few	TRBJ1-6	TRBD1	CATSDQGENSPLHF	TGTGCCACCAGTGATCAGGGGGAGAATTCACCCCTCCACTTT
TRBV29-1	NA	TRBJ2-2	TRBD2	CSMQREWTGELFF	TGCAGCATGCAGCGGGAGTGGACCGGGGAGCTGTTTTTT
TRBV11-2	many	TRBJ2-3	NA	CASRTGIGRTDTQYF	TGTGCCAGCAGAACAGGGATCGGGCGGACAGATACGCAGTATTTT
TRBV2	NA	TRBJ2-1	NA	CASGRDIENERFF	TGTGCCAGCGGCAGGGACATTGAAAATGAGCGGTTCTTC
TRBV7-9	NA	TRBJ2-3	TRBD1	CASSLGRTRDRAPDTQYF	TGTGCCAGCAGCTTAGGTCGGACTAGGGACAGGGCTCCAGATACGCAGTATTTT
TRBV12-3/TRBV12-4	NA	TRBJ2-7	NA	CASTSNRIGEQYF	TGTGCCAGCACATCTAACAGGATAGGGGAGCAGTACTTC
TRBV5-1	few	TRBJ2-1	TRBD2	CASSLGVLREGHNEQFF	TGCGCCAGCAGCTTGGGGGTGCTTCGGGAGGGCCACAATGAGCAGTTCTTC
TRBV12-3/TRBV12-4	many	TRBJ1-1	TRBD1	CASSYNRGNTEAFF	TGTGCCAGCAGTTACAACAGGGGGAACACTGAAGCTTTCTTT
TRBV12-3/TRBV12-4	NA	TRBJ1-5	NA	CASSLALGPQHF	TGTGCCAGCAGTTTAGCCTTGGGGCCCCAGCATTTT
TRBV28	many	TRBJ2-5	NA	CASSLNYQETQYF	TGTGCCAGCAGTTTAAATTACCAAGAGACCCAGTACTTC
TRBV5-1	NA	TRBJ1-1	NA	CASSRGGGDTEAFF	TGCGCCAGCAGCCGAGGGGGAGGTGACACTGAAGCTTTCTTT
TRBV5-5	NA	TRBJ1-5	NA	CASSPGTLSNQPQHF	TGTGCCAGCAGCCCTGGGACACTTAGCAATCAGCCCCAGCATTTT
TRBV9	NA	TRBJ2-3	NA	CASSVDTSTDTQYF	TGTGCCAGCAGCGTAGACACCAGCACAGATACGCAGTATTTT
TRBV5-1	few	TRBJ2-3	TRBD2	CASSLGRTSGTDTQYF	TGCGCCAGCAGCCTCGGGAGGACTAGCGGCACAGATACGCAGTATTTT
TRBV27	NA	TRBJ1-2	TRBD1	CASRADRGRGYGYTF	TGTGCCAGCAGGGCGGACAGGGGGCGCGGCTATGGCTACACCTTC